This TCR beta chain was sequenced for a study of early T cells in non-severe SARS-CoV-2 infection. Study-level results: VDJdb matches were skewed toward anti-spike CD8 T cell responses.

In TCRdb, the 5' RACE reads were re-called with MiXCR into one record per CDR3 protein. The sample holds tens of thousands of distinct CDR3 sequences, around 10% seen once. This clonotype was observed a handful of times. Its specificity is unknown. CDR3 length: 14 amino acids. Germline CDR1 reads SNHLY; CDR2 reads FYNNEI. Trimming removed 6 bases from V and 6 bases from J; junction bases left unmatched: 5. The receptor was derived from an adult who was a healthcare worker with PCR-confirmed SARS-CoV-2 infection or an uninfected control (not recorded which). The source was whole blood, collected at baseline. The J gene is TRBJ1-6, the V gene TRBV2, with 7 bases matching TRBD1. In nucleotides, the CDR3 is TGTGCCAGCAGAGTCCGGGACAGTAATTCACCCCTCCACTTT. It codes for CASRVRDSNSPLHF.